This T cell receptor (beta chain) comes out of a study of CD8+ T cells in alopecia areata. Study as a whole: It was oral tofacitinib, at 5 to 10 mg twice daily, that treated patients received. Whole-study findings and limits: Mice showed TCR sharing more clearly than patients did, possibly owing to HLA.

RNA extraction was followed by reverse transcription into cDNA, which acted as the sequencing template. Assay used: immunoSEQ multiplex PCR; TCRdb lists only in-frame clones, some missing. This sample yields 180,000 or so clones, of which approximately 70% are seen a single time; roughly 11% belongs to the top ten. The table lists this clone with a few counts. What it binds is unknown. Isolation of CD4+ and CD8+ T cells from PBMCs was achieved by sorting. The CDR3 consists of 14 residues. With V trimmed by 7 bases and J by 3 bases, 6 bases remained unmatched. Looked up from germline, CDR1 is SEHNR and CDR2 is FQNEAQ (reference sequence).

The receptor was isolated from a human donor with alopecia areata. The chain has TRBV7-9 and TRBJ2-5; 9 nucleotides align to TRBD2. The material was CD8+ T cells sorted from blood, obtained at week 0. This CDR3 is CASTSGLAEETQYF. CDR3 coding DNA: TGTGCCAGCACCTCGGGACTAGCAGAAGAGACCCAGTACTTC.